The 22 T cell receptor beta chains below were found in one sample sequenced in a study of blood T cell repertoires in COVID-19 (dated by TCRdb to 2020 to 2021). Library preparation was by the immunoSEQ multiplex PCR assay. The immuneACCESS repertoire file appears here via TCRdb, limited to in-frame rearrangements. These files lack a portion of the clones; in checked studies, under half of the deficit traces to unresolved V genes, and the cause of the others is not known. The sample table holds some 100,000 clones, of which about nine tenths were seen once. Together, the top ten hold under 13% of the sample. The source material was peripheral blood. Receptors originate from a man aged 50-60 years with acute or convalescent COVID-19.

This clone was detected only a few times. This chain connects TRBV2 to TRBJ2-7; 9 nucleotides match TRBD2. With V trimmed by 5 bases and J by 0 bases, 2 bases remained unmatched. Germline V gives CDR1 SNHLY, CDR2 FYNNEI. This CDR3 has 14 residues. The CDR3 bases are TGTGCCAGCAGTTTAGCGGGGGCCTCCTACGAGCAGTACTTC. Translated: CASSLAGASYEQYF. Using reference TRBV2 and TRBJ2-7 for the parts outside the CDR3, the full variable domain is EPEVTQTPSHQVTQMGQEVILRCVPISNHLYFYWYRQILGQKVEFLVSFYNNEISEKSEIFDDQFSVERPDGSNFTLKIRSTKLEDSAMYFCASSLAGASYEQYFGPGTRLTVT.

The chain carries TRBV4-2 and TRBJ1-5; 9 nucleotides agree with TRBD1. Trimming cost V 0 bases and J 2 bases; bases outside gene matches: 8. The CDR3 is 18 residues long. In germline, CDR1 is LGHNA, CDR2 YNFKEQ. CDR3 DNA sequence: TGTGCCAGCAGCCAAGATGGGGGACAGGGAGAGGGCAATCAGCCCCAGCATTTT. Translated: CASSQDGGQGEGNQPQHF.

The V gene is TRBV28, the J gene TRBJ1-5; D is possibly TRBD1 (6 bases). CDR1 and CDR2 (germline): MDHEN, SYDVKM. V gave up 3 bases and J gave up 10 bases, with 19 bases separating them. This CDR3 has 15 amino acids. The CDR3 loop is CASSFRGAGGGPQHF. The DNA for the CDR3 is TGTGCCAGCAGTTTTCGGGGGGCGGGGGGAGGCCCCCAGCATTTT.

This chain joins TRBV19 and TRBJ2-3, with 14 bases that match TRBD2. CDR3 size: 16 residues. The germline gives CDR1 LNHDA, CDR2 SQIVND (reference sequence). V was pared by 5 bases and J by 3 bases, with 4 bases of the junction left unmatched. The CDR3 reads CASSVRTSGRTDTQYF. In DNA, the CDR3 is TGTGCCAGTAGTGTCCGGACTAGCGGGAGGACAGATACGCAGTATTTT. The whole variable domain, remainder taken from reference TRBV19 and TRBJ2-3, is DGGITQSPKYLFRKEGQNVTLSCEQNLNHDAMYWYRQDPGQGLRLIYYSQIVNDFQKGDIAEGYSVSREKKESFPLTVTSAQKNPTAFYLCASSVRTSGRTDTQYFGPGTRLTVL.

For the CDR3, the DNA is TGTGCCAGCAACTCAGGGACTAGCGGCTACCAAGAGACCCAGTACTTC. Its translation: CASNSGTSGYQETQYF. J is TRBJ2-5 and V is TRBV7-2, with TRBD2 identical over 11 bases. Trimming cost V 7 bases and J 0 bases; bases outside gene matches: 7. The germline gives CDR1 SGHTA, CDR2 FQGNSA. The CDR3 length is 16 residues.

The gene calls are TRBV19 and TRBJ2-7; TRBD1 matches 8 bases. CDR3 length: 11 residues. Trimming removed 8 bases from V and 5 bases from J; junction bases left unmatched: 2. The germline V gene encodes CDR1 LNHDA and CDR2 SQIVND (reference sequence). CDR3: CASSGGHEQYF. In nucleotides, the CDR3 is TGTGCCAGTTCAGGGGGCCACGAGCAGTACTTC.

V is TRBV6-5 and J is TRBJ2-7; 9 bases map to TRBD2. The ends lost 6 bases at V and 0 bases at J; junction bases unmatched: 3. CDR3 length: 14 residues. CDR1 and CDR2 (germline): MNHEY, SVGAGI. The CDR3 sequence is CASRGLAISYEQYF. DNA for the CDR3: TGTGCCAGCAGAGGACTAGCGATCTCCTACGAGCAGTACTTC.

The CDR3 bases are TGTGCCAGCAGCTTGGACCCACTAGCGGGTGCAAGAGAGTTCTTC. Encoded protein: CASSLDPLAGAREFF. The J gene is TRBJ2-1, the V gene TRBV5-6; 9 bases are shared with TRBD2. CDR3 length equals 15 residues. The germline V gene has CDR1 SGHDT and CDR2 YYEEEE. The J segment lost 14 bases and the V segment lost 0 bases, leaving 12 bases of the junction unmatched.

The genes are TRBV4-2 and TRBJ1-2; 7 positions agree with TRBD1. Germline V gene lookup returns CDR1 LGHNA and CDR2 YNFKEQ. V lost 0 bases and J lost 0; bases outside the gene matches: 1. This CDR3 contains 15 residues. CDR3 region: CASSQEGQANYGYTF. DNA for the CDR3: TGTGCCAGCAGCCAAGAAGGACAGGCTAACTATGGCTACACCTTC.

The genes are TRBV19 and TRBJ1-2; D remains ambiguous. In germline, CDR1 is LNHDA, CDR2 SQIVND (reference sequence). This CDR3 region has 13 residues. V was clipped by 0 bases and J by 2 bases, with 4 bases between them. This chain's CDR3 is CASSIDRNYGYTF. In DNA form, the CDR3 reads TGTGCCAGTAGTATAGACAGAAACTATGGCTACACCTTC.

The chain recombines TRBV27 with TRBJ1-5; D is unclear. V shed 8 bases and J shed 0 bases, with 14 bases lying between them. Germline-derived CDR1 and CDR2 are MNHEY and SMNVEV (reference sequence). CDR3 length equals 15 residues. CDR3 amino acids: CASRMAGDSNQPQHF. CDR3 in DNA: TGTGCCAGCCGGATGGCGGGTGATAGCAATCAGCCCCAGCATTTT.

This clone was observed a single time. The rearrangement uses TRBV5-1 and TRBJ2-1, with 7 bases fitting TRBD2. V lost 0 bases and J lost 0; bases outside the gene matches: 6. In germline, CDR1 is SGHRS, CDR2 YFSETQ. The CDR3 runs 17 residues. DNA for the CDR3: TGCGCCAGCAGCTTGGGGATTAGCGGGCCCTCCTACAATGAGCAGTTCTTC. Translated, it gives CASSLGISGPSYNEQFF. The entire variable domain, with the rest obtained from reference TRBV5-1 and TRBJ2-1, is as follows: KAGVTQTPRYLIKTRGQQVTLSCSPISGHRSVSWYQQTPGQGLQFLFEYFSETQRNKGNFPGRFSGRQFSNSRSEMNVSTLELGDSALYLCASSLGISGPSYNEQFFGPGTRLTVL.

The chain combines TRBV7-2 with TRBJ1-4; D gene ambiguous. The CDR3 consists of 15 residues. Per germline, CDR1 SGHTA and CDR2 FQGNSA. Trimming took 2 bases from V and 3 from J, leaving 10 bases between them. CDR3 in DNA: TGTGCCAGCAGCTTACGGGTGGTGGCTAATGAAAAACTGTTTTTT. Protein sequence: CASSLRVVANEKLFF.

V is TRBV19 and J is TRBJ1-5; D is unresolved. This CDR3 comprises 14 residues. With 4 bases removed from V and 6 bases from J, the gap between germline ends came to 13 bases. Germline V gives CDR1 LNHDA, CDR2 SQIVND (reference sequence). CDR3 nucleotides: TGTGCCAGTAGTACCACGGGGAGCGGTCAGCCCCAGCATTTT. Encoded protein: CASSTTGSGQPQHF.

J is TRBJ1-1 and V is TRBV27; tentative D call: TRBD1 (5 bases). The CDR3 extends over 13 amino acids. The germline CDR1 and CDR2 sequences are MNHEY and SMNVEV (reference sequence). Trimming took off 2 bases at V and 1 base at J, with 5 bases between the two ends. In DNA form, the CDR3 reads TGTGCCAGCAGTTTAGGGGCGAACACTGAAGCTTTCTTT. Protein sequence: CASSLGANTEAFF.

The chain joins TRBV7-8 to TRBJ1-3; D call uncertain. Germline V CDR1 and CDR2: SGHVS, FQNEAQ. V lost 1 base and J 2 bases, leaving 3 bases between the germline ends. CDR3 length: 13 amino acids. The CDR3 loop reads CASSLGPGNTIYF. CDR3 DNA: TGTGCCAGCAGCTTAGGGCCTGGAAACACCATATATTTT.

This rearrangement joins TRBV2 to TRBJ1-2, with D perhaps matching TRBD1 (5 bases). The CDR3 totals 13 residues. The V end lost 4 bases, the J end lost 8 bases, and 14 bases lay between the germline ends. In germline, CDR1 is SNHLY, CDR2 FYNNEI. In DNA, the CDR3 is TGTGCCAGCAGTGCACGCGGGGGAGGGGGCTACACCTTC. It is translated as CASSARGGGGYTF.

V usage is TRBV27 and J usage is TRBJ1-5, with TRBD1 matching over 7 bases. This CDR3 has 14 residues. V shed 4 bases, J shed 11 bases, and the junction held 11 bases outside the gene matches. CDR1 MNHEY and CDR2 SMNVEV come from the germline V gene (reference sequence). The CDR3 loop reads CASSSPGQRHSQHF. The CDR3 DNA sequence: TGTGCCAGCAGTTCCCCGGGACAGCGACATTCCCAGCATTTT.

Comment on this clone: The same CDR3 also results from other DNA sequences found in this sample. This chain connects TRBV7-8 to TRBJ2-2; D is uncertain. CDR3 length equals 14 residues. The germline gives CDR1 SGHVS, CDR2 FQNEAQ. V was trimmed by 1 base and J by 2 bases, leaving 5 bases between them. The CDR3 nucleotides are TGTGCCAGCAGCTTAGTACTTAACACCGGGGAGCTGTTTTTT. It codes for CASSLVLNTGELFF. The variable domain in full, completed from reference TRBV7-8 and TRBJ2-2, reads GAGVSQSPRYKVAKRGQDVALRCDPISGHVSLFWYQQALGQGPEFLTYFQNEAQLDKSGLPSDRFFAERPEGSVSTLKIQRTQQEDSAVYLCASSLVLNTGELFFGEGSRLTVL.

The CDR3 region is CASSLSPDRGVYNEQFF. The CDR3, as DNA: TGTGCCAGCAGCCTTTCCCCGGACAGGGGGGTTTACAATGAGCAGTTCTTC. The chain employs TRBV9 and TRBJ2-1; 10 positions match TRBD1. V was pared by 4 bases and J by 4 bases, with 11 bases of the junction left unmatched. This CDR3 region has 17 residues. CDR1 SGDLS and CDR2 YYNGEE come from the germline V gene.

The genes are TRBV11-2 and TRBJ1-6, with D perhaps matching TRBD1 (6 bases). Germline V CDR1 and CDR2: SGHAT, FQNNGV. The CDR3 runs to 14 residues. V was trimmed by 5 bases and J by 7 bases, leaving 12 bases between them. The CDR3 nucleotides read TGTGCCAGCAGCATGGGGGGGGGCAATTCACCCCTCCACTTT. Translation gives CASSMGGGNSPLHF. Based on the CDR3 plus reference TRBV11-2 and TRBJ1-6, the full variable domain is EAGVAQSPRYKIIEKRQSVAFWCNPISGHATLYWYQQILGQGPKLLIQFQNNGVVDDSQLPKDRFSAERLKGVDSTLKIQPAKLEDSAVYLCASSMGGGNSPLHFGNGTRLTVT.

The chain links TRBV6-5 to TRBJ2-7, with a possible D match to TRBD1 (5 bases). The V end lost 7 bases, the J end lost 3 bases, and 13 bases lay between the germline ends. The germline CDR1 and CDR2 sequences are MNHEY and SVGAGI. The CDR3 runs 13 residues. In nucleotides, the CDR3 is TGTGCCAGCACAGGGCAAACCAACTACGAGCAGTACTTC. The encoded protein is CASTGQTNYEQYF.